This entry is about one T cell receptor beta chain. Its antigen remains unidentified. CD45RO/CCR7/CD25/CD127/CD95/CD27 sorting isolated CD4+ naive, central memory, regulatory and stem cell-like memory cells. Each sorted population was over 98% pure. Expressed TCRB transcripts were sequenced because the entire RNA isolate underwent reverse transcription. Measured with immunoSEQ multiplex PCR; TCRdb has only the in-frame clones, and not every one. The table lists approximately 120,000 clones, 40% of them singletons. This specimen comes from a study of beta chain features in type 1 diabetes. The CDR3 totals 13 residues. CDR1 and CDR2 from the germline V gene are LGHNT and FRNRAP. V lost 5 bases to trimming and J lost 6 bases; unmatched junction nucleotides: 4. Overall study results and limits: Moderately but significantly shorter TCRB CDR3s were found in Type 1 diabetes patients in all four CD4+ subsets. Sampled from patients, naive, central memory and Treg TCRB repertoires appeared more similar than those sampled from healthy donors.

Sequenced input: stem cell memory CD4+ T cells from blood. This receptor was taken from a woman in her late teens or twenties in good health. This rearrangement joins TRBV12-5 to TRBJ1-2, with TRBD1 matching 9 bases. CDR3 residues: CASGLWTGDGYTF. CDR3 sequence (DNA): TGTGCTAGTGGTCTGTGGACAGGGGATGGCTACACCTTC.